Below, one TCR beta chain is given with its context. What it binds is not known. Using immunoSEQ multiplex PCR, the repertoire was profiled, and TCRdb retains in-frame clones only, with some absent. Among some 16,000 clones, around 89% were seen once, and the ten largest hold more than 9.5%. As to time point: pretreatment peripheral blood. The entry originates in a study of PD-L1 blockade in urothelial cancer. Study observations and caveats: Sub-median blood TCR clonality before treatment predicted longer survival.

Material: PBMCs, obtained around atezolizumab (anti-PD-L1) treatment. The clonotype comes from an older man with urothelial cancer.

CDR3 region: CASSHLGQGEETQYF. In DNA, the CDR3 is TGTGCCAGCAGCCACTTGGGACAGGGAGAAGAGACCCAGTACTTC. The chain is built from TRBV27 and TRBJ2-5; the match to TRBD1 covers 9 bases. The CDR3 length is 15 residues. After removal of 6 bases from V and 3 bases from J, the junction contained 8 bases not matched to a gene. The germline V gene has CDR1 MNHEY and CDR2 SMNVEV (reference sequence).